A single sample is the source of the 15 T cell receptor beta chains below, sequenced in a study of CD8+CD57+ T cells in acquired aplastic anemia. By flow cytometry, patients selected for sequencing had shown an expansion of CD8+CD57+ cells. CDR3 and TCR beta VDJ profiling relied on genomic DNA as the template. TCRdb re-called the reads with MiXCR, one entry per CDR3 protein. The sample carries 95,000 to 150,000 distinct CDR3 sequences, 30% to 45% recorded once. Sequencing was performed on sorted CD4+, CD8+, or CD8+CD57+ T cells (not recorded which) from PBMCs. These receptors originate from a human donor with aplastic anemia.

The V and J genes are TRBV19 and TRBJ1-1; TRBD1 might be the D (6 bases). This CDR3 is built from 14 residues. The V end was cut by 5 bases, the J end by 0 bases, with 10 bases between. Germline V gene data show CDR1 as LNHDA and CDR2 as SQIVND (reference sequence). CDR3 nucleotide sequence: TGTGCCAGTAGTTGGGGGCCCATGAACACTGAAGCTTTCTTT. Amino acid sequence: CASSWGPMNTEAFF.

This clonotype was counted ten times or more. V gene TRBV19 combines with J gene TRBJ1-2, with D perhaps TRBD1 (5 bases). Germline V gene data show CDR1 as LNHDA and CDR2 as SQIVND (reference sequence). This CDR3 region has 13 residues. Trimming stripped 3 bases from V and 6 bases from J, with 11 bases between. This CDR3 is CASSMGRGDGYTF. CDR3 nucleotide sequence: TGTGCCAGTAGTATGGGGAGGGGCGATGGCTACACCTTC. The entire variable domain, with the rest obtained from reference TRBV19 and TRBJ1-2, is as follows: DGGITQSPKYLFRKEGQNVTLSCEQNLNHDAMYWYRQDPGQGLRLIYYSQIVNDFQKGDIAEGYSVSREKKESFPLTVTSAQKNPTAFYLCASSMGRGDGYTFGSGTRLTVV.

This clonotype has only a few counts. The CDR3 DNA reads TGTGCCAGCAGCTTAAAGTCGGAGGGGTACGAGCAGTACTTC. Amino acids: CASSLKSEGYEQYF. V usage is TRBV7-2 and J usage is TRBJ2-7; a weak D match, TRBD2 (6 bases). CDR3 length: 14 residues. Germline CDR1 is SGHTA and CDR2 is FQGNSA. V was clipped by 2 bases and J by 4 bases, with 12 bases between them.

The rearrangement uses TRBV2 and TRBJ1-5; TRBD1 is a possible D gene (5 bases). Germline loops: CDR1 SNHLY, CDR2 FYNNEI. CDR3 size: 13 residues. Trimming left V 10 bases short and J 4 bases short, with 14 bases between. The CDR3 loop is CATGQGVNQPQHF. The CDR3 nucleotides read TGTGCCACCGGGCAGGGTGTGAATCAGCCCCAGCATTTT.

This clonotype occurred once. This chain joins TRBV19 and TRBJ2-3; 7 bases match TRBD1. V was pared by 3 bases and J by 8 bases, with 11 bases of the junction left unmatched. Germline V gives CDR1 LNHDA, CDR2 SQIVND (reference sequence). The CDR3 has 15 residues. CDR3 bases: TGTGCCAGTAGTATCCGGGACAGATTTAGACTTACGCAGTATTTT. Protein: CASSIRDRFRLTQYF. Looking up the rest from reference TRBV19 and TRBJ2-3 gives the full variable domain: DGGITQSPKYLFRKEGQNVTLSCEQNLNHDAMYWYRQDPGQGLRLIYYSQIVNDFQKGDIAEGYSVSREKKESFPLTVTSAQKNPTAFYLCASSIRDRFRLTQYFGPGTRLTVL.

This chain links TRBV15 with TRBJ1-1; 7 bases fit TRBD1. This CDR3 contains 17 residues. Germline V gives CDR1 LNHNV, CDR2 YYDKDF (reference sequence). V was clipped by 0 bases and J by 4 bases; unmatched bases: 11. The CDR3 bases are TGTGCCACCAGCAGAGATCATGAGGGGGCTAGGGCCACTGAAGCTTTCTTT. Translation: CATSRDHEGARATEAFF.

This clonotype was picked up many times. This chain uses TRBV28 with TRBJ2-1; D unclear. Between the trimmed V and J ends, which lost 2 bases and 8 bases, there was a span of 4 bases. Germline V lookup: CDR1 MDHEN, CDR2 SYDVKM. There are 11 residues in the CDR3. The CDR3 DNA reads as TGTGCCAGCAGTTTACAGTATGAGCAGTTCTTC. Translation: CASSLQYEQFF.

The sample holds many counts of this clonotype. This chain uses TRBV20-1 with TRBJ2-7; D tentatively fits TRBD1 or TRBD2 (5 bases each). This CDR3 has 14 amino acids. V was shortened by 6 bases and J by 5 bases, with 20 bases between the two germline ends. CDR1 and CDR2 (germline): DFQATT, SNEGSKA (reference sequence). The CDR3 region has the DNA TGCAGTGCCCCACGGATCCAGGGAGACGACGAGCAGTACTTC. This translates into CSAPRIQGDDEQYF.

The gene calls are TRBV29-1 and TRBJ1-1; 9 nucleotides align to TRBD1. Germline lookup yields CDR1 SQVTM and CDR2 ANQGSEA. V shed 7 bases, J shed 12 bases, and the junction held 21 bases outside the gene matches. This CDR3 has 15 amino acids. For the CDR3, the DNA is TGCAGCGCCCCTGACGGGACAGGGAGCTATAGAGAAACTTTCTTT. Translated: CSAPDGTGSYRETFF.

This clonotype was seen ten or more times. This rearrangement joins TRBV19 to TRBJ1-4, with D hard to call. V dropped 6 bases and J dropped 8 bases, with 16 bases sitting between them. The CDR3 is 14 amino acids. Germline CDR1 LNHDA, CDR2 SQIVND (reference sequence). Written as DNA, the CDR3 is TGTGCCAGTAGCCGGTGGGAGAGCAGAGAAAAACTGTTTTTT. Translating it yields CASSRWESREKLFF.

This clonotype has only a few counts. This could be a read error, since a much larger clone is one nucleotide away. This chain uses TRBV14 with TRBJ1-2; D might be TRBD1 (5 bases). This CDR3 contains 16 residues. The V and J ends lost 3 bases and 1 base respectively, with 15 bases between them. Germline lookup yields CDR1 SGHDN and CDR2 FVKESK. CDR3 in amino acids: CASSQGTLRDNYGYTF. The DNA for the CDR3 is TGTGCCAGCAGCCAGGGGACCCTCAGAGATAACTATGGCTACACCTTC.

The V and J genes are TRBV19 and TRBJ1-3; D gene unclear. The germline V gene has CDR1 LNHDA and CDR2 SQIVND (reference sequence). The V gene lost 6 bases and the J gene lost 3 bases, with 12 bases spanning the gap. This CDR3 is built from 14 residues. The CDR3 nucleotides are TGTGCCAGTAGCTCCGGCATAAGTGGAAACACCATATATTTT. Residues: CASSSGISGNTIYF. Full variable domain (remainder filled in from reference TRBV19 and TRBJ1-3): DGGITQSPKYLFRKEGQNVTLSCEQNLNHDAMYWYRQDPGQGLRLIYYSQIVNDFQKGDIAEGYSVSREKKESFPLTVTSAQKNPTAFYLCASSSGISGNTIYFGEGSWLTVV.

Turning to this clonotype: One junction end does not reproduce the germline sequence, and a read error may be involved. The V gene is TRBV7-6, the J gene TRBJ1-1, with D possibly matching TRBD1 (6 bases). Germline CDR1 is SGHVS and CDR2 is FNYEAQ. The CDR3 has 16 amino acids. CDR3 residues: CASSRNQQGNDTEALF. The CDR3 DNA follows: TGTGCCAGCAGCCGCAATCAACAGGGAAATGACACTGAAGCTCTCTTT.

The chain is built from TRBV2 and TRBJ1-1, with 7 bases that match TRBD1. V lost 7 bases to trimming and J lost 1 base; unmatched junction nucleotides: 9. This CDR3 comprises 15 residues. Germline V CDR1 and CDR2: SNHLY, FYNNEI. The CDR3 coding sequence is TGTGCCAGCAATGAGACAGGGAATACGAACACTGAAGCTTTCTTT. Translated, it gives CASNETGNTNTEAFF.

This clonotype showed up many times. V usage is TRBV2 and J usage is TRBJ2-3; TRBD1 is a possible D gene (6 bases). CDR1 is SNHLY and CDR2 is FYNNEI in the germline V gene. The CDR3 loop spans 14 amino acids. V was clipped by 6 bases and J by 6 bases, with 16 bases between them. The CDR3 loop reads CASRARGSGDTQYF. CDR3 nucleotide sequence: TGTGCCAGCAGGGCCAGGGGATCCGGGGATACGCAGTATTTT.